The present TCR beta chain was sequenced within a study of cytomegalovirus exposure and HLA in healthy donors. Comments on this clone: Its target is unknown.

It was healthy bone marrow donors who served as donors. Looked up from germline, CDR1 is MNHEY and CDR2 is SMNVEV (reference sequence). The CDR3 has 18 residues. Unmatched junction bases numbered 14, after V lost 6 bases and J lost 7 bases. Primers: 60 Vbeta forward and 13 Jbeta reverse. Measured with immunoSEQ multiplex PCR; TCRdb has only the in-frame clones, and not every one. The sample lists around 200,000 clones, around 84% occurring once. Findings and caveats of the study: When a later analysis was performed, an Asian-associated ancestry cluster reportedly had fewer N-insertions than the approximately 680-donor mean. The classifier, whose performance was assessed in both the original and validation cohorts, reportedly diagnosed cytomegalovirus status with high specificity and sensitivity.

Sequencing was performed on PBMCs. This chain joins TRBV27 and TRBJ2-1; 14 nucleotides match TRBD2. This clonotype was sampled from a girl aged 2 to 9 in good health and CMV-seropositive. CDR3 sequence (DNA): TGTGCCAGCAGCGGAATACTACGAGGGACTAGCGGGAGAAATGAGCAGTTCTTC. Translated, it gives CASSGILRGTSGRNEQFF.